The clone carrying this TCR beta chain was seen more than once but under ten times. Its specificity is unknown. The source of the sample is a study of OX40 agonist ivuxolimab in advanced cancers. In the study overall: Patients were over 65% male with ages roughly 20 to 80, mean about 65. Past anti-PD-1, anti-PD-L1 or anti-CTLA-4 therapy was accepted, and approximately 40% had received some. Study-level points and caveats: Averaged across samples, CD8+ T cells carried more expanded clones than CD4+ did. Not determined was the antigen specificity of the expanded peripheral T cells.

The assay was immunoSEQ multiplex PCR, and TCRdb's table has in-frame clones only and misses some. Of about 62,000 clones in the sample, about four fifths were seen once. The sequence came from an adult with an advanced solid tumor such as melanoma, head and neck, liver or kidney cancer. The sequences come from CD4+ or CD8+ T cells sorted from blood, collected in a trial of the OX40 agonist ivuxolimab.

The CDR3 coding sequence is TGTGCCAGCAGTGATATACAGGGGGGACAGCCCCAGCATTTT. This sequence encodes CASSDIQGGQPQHF. This chain links TRBV6-1 with TRBJ1-5; 8 nucleotides agree with TRBD1. V lost 3 bases and J lost 7; bases outside the gene matches: 5. The CDR3 has 14 residues. The germline CDR1 and CDR2 sequences are MNHNS and SASEGT.